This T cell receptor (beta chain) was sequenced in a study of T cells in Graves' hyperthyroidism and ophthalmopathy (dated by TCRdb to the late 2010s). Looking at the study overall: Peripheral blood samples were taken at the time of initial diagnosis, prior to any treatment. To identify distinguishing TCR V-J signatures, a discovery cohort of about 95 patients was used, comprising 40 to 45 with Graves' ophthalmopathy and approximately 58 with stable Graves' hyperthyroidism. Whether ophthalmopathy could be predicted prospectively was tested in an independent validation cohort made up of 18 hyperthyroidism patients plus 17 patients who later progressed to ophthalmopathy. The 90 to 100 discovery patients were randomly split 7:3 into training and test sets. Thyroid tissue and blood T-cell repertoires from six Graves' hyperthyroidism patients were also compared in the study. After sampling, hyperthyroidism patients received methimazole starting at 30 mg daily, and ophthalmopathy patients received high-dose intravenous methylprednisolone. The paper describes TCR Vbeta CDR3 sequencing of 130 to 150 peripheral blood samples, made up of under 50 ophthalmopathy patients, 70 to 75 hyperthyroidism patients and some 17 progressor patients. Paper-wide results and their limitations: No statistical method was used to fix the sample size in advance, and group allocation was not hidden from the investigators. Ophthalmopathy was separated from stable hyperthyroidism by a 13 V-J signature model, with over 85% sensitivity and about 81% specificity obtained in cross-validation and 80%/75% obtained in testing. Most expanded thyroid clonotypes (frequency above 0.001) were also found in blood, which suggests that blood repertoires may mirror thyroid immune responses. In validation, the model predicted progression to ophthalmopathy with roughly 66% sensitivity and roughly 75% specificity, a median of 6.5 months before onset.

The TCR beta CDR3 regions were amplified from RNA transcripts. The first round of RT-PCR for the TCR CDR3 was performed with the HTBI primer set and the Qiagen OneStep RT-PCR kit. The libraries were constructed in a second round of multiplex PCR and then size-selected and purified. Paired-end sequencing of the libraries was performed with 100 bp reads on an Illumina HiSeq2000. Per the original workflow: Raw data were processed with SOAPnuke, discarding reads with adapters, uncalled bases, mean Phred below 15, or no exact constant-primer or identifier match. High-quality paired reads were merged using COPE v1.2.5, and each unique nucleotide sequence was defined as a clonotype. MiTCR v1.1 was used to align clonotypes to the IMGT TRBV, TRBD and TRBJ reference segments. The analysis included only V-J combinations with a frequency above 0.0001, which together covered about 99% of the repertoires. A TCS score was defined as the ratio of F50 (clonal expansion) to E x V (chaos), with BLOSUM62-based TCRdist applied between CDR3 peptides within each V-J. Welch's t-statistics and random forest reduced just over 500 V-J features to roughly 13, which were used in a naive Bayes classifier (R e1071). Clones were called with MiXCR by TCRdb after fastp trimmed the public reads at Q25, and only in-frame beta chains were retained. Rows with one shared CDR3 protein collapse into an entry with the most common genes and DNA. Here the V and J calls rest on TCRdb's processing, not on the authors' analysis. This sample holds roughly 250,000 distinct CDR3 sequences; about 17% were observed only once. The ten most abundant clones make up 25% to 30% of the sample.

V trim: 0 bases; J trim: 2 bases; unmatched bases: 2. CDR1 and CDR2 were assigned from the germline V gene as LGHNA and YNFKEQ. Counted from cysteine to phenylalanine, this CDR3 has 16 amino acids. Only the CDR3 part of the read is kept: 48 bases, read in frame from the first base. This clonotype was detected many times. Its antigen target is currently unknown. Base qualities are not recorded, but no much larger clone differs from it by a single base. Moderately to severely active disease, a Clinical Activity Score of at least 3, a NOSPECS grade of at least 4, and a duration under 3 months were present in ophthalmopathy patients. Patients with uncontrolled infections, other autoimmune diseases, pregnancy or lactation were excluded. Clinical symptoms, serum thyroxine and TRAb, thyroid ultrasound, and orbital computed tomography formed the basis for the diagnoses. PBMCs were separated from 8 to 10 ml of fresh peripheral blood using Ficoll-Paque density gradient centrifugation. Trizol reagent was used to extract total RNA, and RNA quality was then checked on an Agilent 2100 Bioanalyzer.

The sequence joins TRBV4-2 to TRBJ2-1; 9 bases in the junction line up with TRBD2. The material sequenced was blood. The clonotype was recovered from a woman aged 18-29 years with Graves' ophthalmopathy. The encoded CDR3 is CASSQDSGGTYNEQFF. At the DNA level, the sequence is TGTGCCAGCAGCCAAGATAGCGGGGGCACCTACAATGAGCAGTTCTTC.